The next 20 T cell receptor beta chains were all read from a single sample in a study of tumor and adjacent non-tumor tissue in lung cancer. The library came from three nested PCR rounds adapted from ARM-PCR protocols. TCRdb reprocessed the multiplex PCR reads with MiXCR, giving one entry per CDR3 protein. Among some 80,000 distinct CDR3 sequences, around 76% were seen once, and the ten largest hold under 40%. This sample's RNA came from whole unsorted tissue. Distant lung tissue was collected more than 3 cm away from the tumor edge. The sample comprised distant non-tumor lung tissue. All receptors come from a man in his 70s with non-small cell lung cancer.

This clonotype occurred a few times. With a much larger clone just one base away, this may be a read error. This chain connects TRBV4-2 to TRBJ1-5; D is possibly TRBD1 (5 bases). The CDR3 sequence is 16 residues long. V was trimmed by 4 bases and J by 5 bases, leaving 18 bases between them. Germline V CDR1 and CDR2: LGHNA, YNFKEQ. CDR3 in amino acids: CASSPQTTAADQPQHF. The CDR3 DNA reads TGTGCCAGCAGCCCTCAAACGACAGCCGCGGATCAGCCCCAGCATTTT.

A word on this clonotype: The conserved phenylalanine or tryptophan is not found at the CDR3 terminus, so this likely reflects a read error. V usage is TRBV6-6 and J usage is TRBJ2-7, with 9 bases identical to TRBD1. CDR1 is MNHNY and CDR2 is SVGAGI in the germline V gene (reference sequence). The CDR3 runs 17 residues. CDR3 DNA: TGTGCCAGCAGTTTGAGGCTTGGGGACAGGGTCTCCTACAAGCAGTACTCC. It is translated as CASSLRLGDRVSYKQYS.

Concerning this clonotype: The germline gene is not matched at one end of the junction; a read error may be the cause. The chain links TRBV11-2 to TRBJ2-1; D possibly corresponds to TRBD2 (5 bases). CDR1 is SGHAT and CDR2 is FQNNGV in the germline V gene. There are 18 residues in the CDR3. DNA for the CDR3: TGTACCAGCAGCTTAGAACGTCTGTGGCGGACTTCCTACAATGAGCAATTCTTC. Its protein product is CTSSLERLWRTSYNEQFF.

The chain has TRBV7-9 and TRBJ1-6; 7 bases agree with TRBD1. The CDR3 is made up of 12 amino acids. Germline loops: CDR1 SEHNR, CDR2 FQNEAQ (reference sequence). The CDR3 reads CVNSNRGSPLHF. The CDR3 DNA reads TGTGTAAACAGCAACAGGGGTTCACCCCTCCACTTT.

As regards this clonotype: One junction end does not reproduce the germline sequence, and a read error may be involved. The chain links TRBV11-3 to TRBJ1-5, with TRBD1 identical over 7 bases. The length of the CDR3 is 22 residues. Germline V gene lookup returns CDR1 SGHNT and CDR2 YENEEA. CDR3 residues: CASSFLFILGGLSFRSNQPQHF. The CDR3, as DNA: TGTGCAAGCAGCTTCCTATTCATATTAGGGGGCCTGAGCTTCCGTAGCAATCAGCCCCAGCATTTT.

The table lists this clonotype with many counts. The rearrangement joins TRBV11-1 to TRBJ2-7; D uncertain. The CDR3 loop spans 14 amino acids. V was shortened by 4 bases and J by 4 bases, with 14 bases between the two germline ends. The germline V gene encodes CDR1 SGHAT and CDR2 FQDESV (reference sequence). CDR3 in DNA: TGTGCCAGCAGCTCAAGGGAACAGACATACGAGCAGTACTTC. Amino acids: CASSSREQTYEQYF. Looking up the rest from reference TRBV11-1 and TRBJ2-7 gives the full variable domain: EAEVAQSPRYKITEKSQAVAFWCDPISGHATLYWYRQILGQGPELLVQFQDESVVDDSQLPKDRFSAERLKGVDSTLKIQPAELGDSAMYLCASSSREQTYEQYFGPGTRLTVT.

This clonotype was seen once. J is TRBJ2-2 and V is TRBV20-1, with D uncertain. The germline V gene encodes CDR1 DFQATT and CDR2 SNEGSKA (reference sequence). Trimming removed 0 bases from V and 5 bases from J, with 13 bases in between. The CDR3 runs 15 residues. This CDR3 reads CSARDILRETGELFF. CDR3 nucleotides: TGCAGTGCTAGAGATATCCTAAGAGAGACCGGGGAGCTGTTTTTT.

Concerning this clonotype itself: One junction end disagrees with the germline gene, perhaps due to a read error. The gene calls are TRBV12-3 or TRBV12-4 and TRBJ2-2; 9 positions match TRBD2. The CDR3 runs to 16 residues. This CDR3 reads CASGVSGGANTRELYF. The DNA of the CDR3 is TGTGCCAGCGGAGTTAGCGGGGGCGCAAACACCAGGGAGCTGTATTTT.

On this clonotype: An end of the junction does not agree with germline; a read error may underlie this. The rearrangement joins TRBV4-3 to TRBJ2-7; D gene ambiguous. CDR3 length equals 20 residues. Germline lookup yields CDR1 LGHNA and CDR2 YSLEER. CDR3 sequence reads: CAISQEMGLPGPDGSHEHYF. The CDR3 nucleotides read TGCGCCATCAGCCAAGAAATGGGATTACCGGGTCCCGACGGCTCCCACGAGCACTACTTC.

The CDR3 bases are TGTGCCGGTGTCGGGGCCCCAGGGCAGTACTTC. It specifies CAGVGAPGQYF. The genes are TRBV28 and TRBJ2-7; D could derive from TRBD1 or TRBD2 (5 bases each). Germline V gene sequence: CDR1 MDHEN, CDR2 SYDVKM. This CDR3 comprises 11 residues. Between the trimmed V and J ends, which lost 11 bases and 9 bases, there was a span of 17 bases.

For this clonotype: Its ends do not fully match the called genes, so a read error is possible. The gene calls are TRBV12-5 and TRBJ1-4, with a weak D call TRBD1 (5 bases). The CDR3 has 14 amino acids. Looked up from germline, CDR1 is LGHNT and CDR2 is FRNRAP. The CDR3 protein is CTSDLWGVEEKLFF. The CDR3 bases are TGTACTAGTGATTTGTGGGGGGTAGAAGAAAAACTGTTTTTT.

Worth noting for this clonotype: At one of its ends the junction is not consistent with the germline gene, which may arise from a read error. The genes are TRBV30 and TRBJ1-6; D is unclear. Per germline, CDR1 GTSNPN and CDR2 SVGIG (reference sequence). This CDR3 has 15 residues. The CDR3 spells CTWSAPGSWNSPFHF. The CDR3 bases are TGTACCTGGAGTGCTCCGGGATCCTGGAATTCACCCTTCCACTTT.

In this sample, this clonotype turned up once. A much larger clone lies a single base off, so this may be a read error. The chain links TRBV12-3 or TRBV12-4 to TRBJ2-3; D call uncertain. The CDR3 sequence is 15 residues long. The ends were cut back, 1 base at V and 1 base at J, with 9 bases in the middle. The CDR3 spells CASSLGNGGTDTQYF. The CDR3 nucleotides read TGTGCCAGCAGTTTAGGTAACGGAGGCACAGATACGCAGTATTTT.

On this clonotype: A clone one base away is much larger, so this may be a read error. This CDR3 is missing its conserved last phenylalanine or tryptophan, likely due to a read error. The rearrangement joins TRBV7-9 to TRBJ1-1; D may be TRBD1 (6 bases). V was trimmed by 6 bases and J by 7 bases, leaving 12 bases between them. Germline assignment: CDR1 SEHNR and CDR2 FQNEAQ (reference sequence). This CDR3 is 12 amino acids long. CDR3 loop: CASSHREFEAFY. CDR3 in DNA: TGTGCCAGCAGTCACAGGGAATTTGAAGCTTTCTAT.

A remark on this clonotype: The CDR3 carries no conserved terminal phenylalanine or tryptophan, so it likely arises from a read error. This chain uses TRBV6-6 with TRBJ2-7; the D gene is possibly TRBD2 (5 bases). Germline V lookup: CDR1 MNHNY, CDR2 SVGAGI (reference sequence). The CDR3 consists of 12 residues. CDR3 region: CTSSYGAVEQYL. The CDR3 DNA reads as TGTACCAGCAGTTACGGAGCGGTCGAGCAGTACTTG.

This sequence joins TRBV6-1 and TRBJ2-1; D is ambiguous. The V end lost 5 bases, the J end lost 10 bases, and 6 bases lay between the germline ends. The CDR3 is 10 amino acids. The germline CDR1 and CDR2 sequences are MNHNS and SASEGT. CDR3 protein: CASSYKEQFF. The CDR3 nucleotides are TGTGCCAGCAGTTATAAAGAGCAGTTCTTC.

Regarding this clonotype: This sequence may be a read error, since a much larger clone differs from it by one base. J is TRBJ1-1 and V is TRBV11-3; possibly TRBD1 for D (5 bases). V was clipped by 1 base and J by 10 bases, with 13 bases between them. The CDR3 runs 13 residues. The germline V gene encodes CDR1 SGHNT and CDR2 YENEEA. CDR3 protein: CASSLGGASIAFF. The DNA for the CDR3 is TGTGCCAGCAGCTTAGGTGGGGCCAGCATAGCTTTCTTT.

For this clonotype: At one boundary the junction diverges from the germline segment, which might be a read error. The chain links TRBV6-2 or TRBV6-3 to TRBJ2-2; D not certain. There are 12 residues in the CDR3. Germline CDR1 is MNHEY and CDR2 is SVGEGT. For the CDR3, the DNA is TGTACCAGCAGTATCAGCACCGGGGAGCTGTTTTTT. Its translation is CTSSISTGELFF.

This clonotype was observed once. One base away lies a much larger clone, so this may be a sequencing read error. V gene TRBV10-1 combines with J gene TRBJ2-1, with a tentative D call TRBD2 (5 bases). The CDR3 has 15 amino acids. CDR1 and CDR2 (germline): WNHNN, SYGVQD (reference sequence). The CDR3 nucleotides are TGCGCCGGCAGTGGAGGCGAATCCTCCTACAATGAGCAGTTCTTC. Translating it yields CAGSGGESSYNEQFF.

With regard to this clonotype: The germline gene is not matched at one end of the junction; a read error may be the cause. This chain connects TRBV29-1 to TRBJ2-3, with D possibly TRBD2 on 5 matching bases. The CDR3 runs 14 residues. From germline, CDR1 is SQVTM and CDR2 ANQGSEA. In DNA form, the CDR3 reads TGTAGCGTTGAGGGTTTATCCGGGGAGGATACGCAGTATTTT. As protein: CSVEGLSGEDTQYF.